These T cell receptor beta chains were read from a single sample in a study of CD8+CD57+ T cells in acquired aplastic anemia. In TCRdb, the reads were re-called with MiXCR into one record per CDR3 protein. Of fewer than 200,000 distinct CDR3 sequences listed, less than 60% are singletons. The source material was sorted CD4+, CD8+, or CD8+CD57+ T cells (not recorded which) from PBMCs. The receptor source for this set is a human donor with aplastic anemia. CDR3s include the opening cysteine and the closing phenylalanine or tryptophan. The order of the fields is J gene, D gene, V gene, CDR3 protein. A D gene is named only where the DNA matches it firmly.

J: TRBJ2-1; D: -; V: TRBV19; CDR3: CASSIYYNEQFF
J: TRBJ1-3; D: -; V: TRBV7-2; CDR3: CASSQDTAGNTIYF
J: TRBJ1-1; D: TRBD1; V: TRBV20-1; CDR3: CSASGTGGGQATEAFF
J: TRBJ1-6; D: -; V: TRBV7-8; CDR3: CASSPSGGYNSPLHF
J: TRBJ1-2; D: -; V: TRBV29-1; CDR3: CSVVGGRNYGYTF
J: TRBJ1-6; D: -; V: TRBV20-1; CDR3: CSARGGSANSPLHF
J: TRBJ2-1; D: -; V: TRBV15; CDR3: CATSRGGSLTYNEQFF
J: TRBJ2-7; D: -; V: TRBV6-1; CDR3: CASTSLRGRSPYEQYF
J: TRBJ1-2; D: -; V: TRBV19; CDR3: CASTRANYGYTF
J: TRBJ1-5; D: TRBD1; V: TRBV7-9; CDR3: CASSQQGVGQPQHF
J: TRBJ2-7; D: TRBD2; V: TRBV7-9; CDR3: CASSLAGLAGGQYF
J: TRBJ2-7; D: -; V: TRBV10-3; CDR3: CAISESADGGEQYF
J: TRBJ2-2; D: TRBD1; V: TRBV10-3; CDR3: CAISEGTANTGELFF
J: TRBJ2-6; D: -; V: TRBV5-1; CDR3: CASSDQGQANVLTF
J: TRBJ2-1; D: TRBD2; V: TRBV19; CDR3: CANFPSGVSSYNEQSF
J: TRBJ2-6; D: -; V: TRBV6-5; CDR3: CASSPSLGANVLTF
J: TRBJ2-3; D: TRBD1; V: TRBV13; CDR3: CASSSNKGGDTQYF
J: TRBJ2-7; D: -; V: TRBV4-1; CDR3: CASSQVPSPGVPFEQYF
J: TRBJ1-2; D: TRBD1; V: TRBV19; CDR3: CASSRRDSGNYGYTF
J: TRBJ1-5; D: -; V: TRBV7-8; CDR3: CASSTVEGRSNQPQHF
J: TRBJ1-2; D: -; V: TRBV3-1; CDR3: CASSQNFGGSWGYTF
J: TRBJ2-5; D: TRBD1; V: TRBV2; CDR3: CASSAMGQPQETQYF
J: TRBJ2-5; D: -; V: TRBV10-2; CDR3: CASGNRVETQYF
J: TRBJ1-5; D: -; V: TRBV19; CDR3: CATKGGAGFSGNQPQHF
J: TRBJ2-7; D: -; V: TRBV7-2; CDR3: CASSTEARGEQYF
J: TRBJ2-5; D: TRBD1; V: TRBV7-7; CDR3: CASSTRQGKETQYF
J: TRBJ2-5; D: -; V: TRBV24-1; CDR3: CATSDLTADYETQYF
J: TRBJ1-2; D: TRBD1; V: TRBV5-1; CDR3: CASSLTGTGVGWGYGYTF
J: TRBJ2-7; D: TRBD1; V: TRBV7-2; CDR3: CASSRGLDRSYEQYF
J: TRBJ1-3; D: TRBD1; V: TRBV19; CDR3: CASARTGDGNTIYF
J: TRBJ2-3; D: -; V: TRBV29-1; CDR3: CSVQGGRPQYF
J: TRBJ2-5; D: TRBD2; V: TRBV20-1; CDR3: CSAPGTNQETQYF
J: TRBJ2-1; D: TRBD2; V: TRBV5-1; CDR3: CASSKGTSGSIDEQFF
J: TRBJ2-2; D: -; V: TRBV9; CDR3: CASSAGGGVQGGLALSGELFF
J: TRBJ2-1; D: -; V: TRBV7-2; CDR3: CASSPDSNEQFF
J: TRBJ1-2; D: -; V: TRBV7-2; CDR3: CASSLPGLGGYTF
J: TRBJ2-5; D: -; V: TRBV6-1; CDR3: CASSGLIDRYPGAQYF
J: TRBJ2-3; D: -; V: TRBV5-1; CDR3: CASSSSSATSTDTQYF
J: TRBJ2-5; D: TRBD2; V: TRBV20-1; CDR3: CSAPRAGAWYQETQYF
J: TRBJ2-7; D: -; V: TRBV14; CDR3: CASSQDGLEQYF
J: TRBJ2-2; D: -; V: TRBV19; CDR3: CASSIGEINTGELFF
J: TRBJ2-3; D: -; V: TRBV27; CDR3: CASSLRTTSTDTQYF
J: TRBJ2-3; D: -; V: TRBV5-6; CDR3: CASSGRMVLGADTQYF
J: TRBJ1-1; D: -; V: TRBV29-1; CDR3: CSVGRTEAFF
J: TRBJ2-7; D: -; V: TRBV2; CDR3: CATGPAATYEQYF
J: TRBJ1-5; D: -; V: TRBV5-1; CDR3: CASSLRGGDQPQHF
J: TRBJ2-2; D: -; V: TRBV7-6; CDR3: CASSRTQGTNTGELFF
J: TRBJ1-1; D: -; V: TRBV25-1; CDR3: CASSPGAHAEAFF
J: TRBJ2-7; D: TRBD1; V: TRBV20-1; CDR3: CSAWGDRAYEQYF
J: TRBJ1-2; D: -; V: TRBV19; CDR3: CASSISRGNYGYTF
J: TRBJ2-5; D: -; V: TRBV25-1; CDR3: CASSDGGLSQETQYF
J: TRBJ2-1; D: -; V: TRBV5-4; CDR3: CASSLDPSSYNEQFF
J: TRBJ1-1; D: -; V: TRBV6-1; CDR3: CASSAKTVNTEAFF
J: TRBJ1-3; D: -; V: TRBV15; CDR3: CATSNGAVRSTIYF
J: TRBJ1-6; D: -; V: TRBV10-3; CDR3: CAISDRTDSPLHF
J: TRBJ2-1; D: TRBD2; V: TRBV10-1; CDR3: CASSRPGLAGGHTSNEQFF
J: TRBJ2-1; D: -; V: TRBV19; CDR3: CASSILGYNEQFF